The sequence of this T cell receptor beta chain was determined in a study of blood T cells in healthy people across ages. Trimming stripped 0 bases from V and 8 bases from J, with 10 bases between. Germline V lookup: CDR1 DFQATT, CDR2 SNEGSKA (reference sequence). There are 13 residues in the CDR3. With each sample, at least 5 micrograms of total RNA were extracted. This clonotype came up once. The target antigen is unknown. A second PCR of about 7 to 12 cycles used a sample-barcoded 5' primer and a J-beta primer mix. TCRdb called the 5' RACE reads again in MiXCR, with one record for every CDR3 protein. The sample carries over 1,500,000 distinct CDR3 sequences, about 50% recorded once. Findings of the study overall: Reliance upon unsorted PBMCs precluded definitive naive versus antigen-experienced comparison. Long-lived and aged donors differed, with more naive CD4+ cells and higher diversity in the long-lived.

The chain combines TRBV20-1 with TRBJ1-4; unclear D gene. The sample taken for sequencing was blood. This TCR was recovered from a woman in her 40s in good health. The CDR3 DNA is TGCAGTGCTAGAGATCATGAGAGCGAAAAACTGTTTTTT. As protein: CSARDHESEKLFF.